Each of the 3 T cell receptor beta chains below was sequenced from the same sample in a study of cytomegalovirus exposure and HLA in healthy donors. PCR amplification relied on 60 Vbeta primers (plus 13 Jbeta primers). Sequenced by immunoSEQ multiplex PCR; TCRdb stores in-frame clones only, minus some. The sample includes some 130,000 clones, approximately 78% of them seen just once. The source material was PBMCs. These receptors were taken from a woman younger than 45 in good health and CMV-seropositive.

This chain links TRBV5-1 with TRBJ2-7; no clear D gene. Germline V CDR1 and CDR2: SGHRS, YFSETQ. The CDR3 is 12 residues long. The V end lost 1 base, the J end lost 4 bases, and 6 bases lay between the germline ends. CDR3 bases: TGCGCCAGCAGCTTGTCGGTTTACGAGCAGTACTTC. It yields the protein CASSLSVYEQYF.

This clone appeared once. The chain uses TRBV18 and TRBJ2-6, with TRBD2 as a possible D gene (6 bases). V lost 3 bases, J lost 0 bases, and 12 bases lay in between. CDR1 is KGHSH and CDR2 is LQKENI in the germline V gene. This CDR3 spans 17 amino acids. The CDR3 here is CASSPNREPSGANVLTF. The CDR3 DNA sequence: TGTGCCAGCTCACCGAACCGGGAGCCCTCTGGGGCCAACGTCCTGACTTTC.

The V gene is TRBV28, the J gene TRBJ1-4; TRBD1 matches at 8 bases. Losses at the gene ends were 6 bases for V and 8 bases for J; bases not matched to a gene: 5. This CDR3 comprises 13 residues. The germline gives CDR1 MDHEN, CDR2 SYDVKM. In DNA, the CDR3 is TGTGCCAGCAGGGACAGGGCATACGAAAAACTGTTTTTT. It specifies CASRDRAYEKLFF.